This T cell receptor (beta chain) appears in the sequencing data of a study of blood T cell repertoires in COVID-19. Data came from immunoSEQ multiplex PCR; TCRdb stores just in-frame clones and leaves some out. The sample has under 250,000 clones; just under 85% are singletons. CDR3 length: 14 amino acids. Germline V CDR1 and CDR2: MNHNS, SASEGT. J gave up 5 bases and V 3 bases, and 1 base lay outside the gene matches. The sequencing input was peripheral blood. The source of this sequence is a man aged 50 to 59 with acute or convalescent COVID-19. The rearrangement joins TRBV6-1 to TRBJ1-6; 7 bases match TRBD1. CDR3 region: CASSDRGNNSPLHF. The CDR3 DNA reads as TGTGCCAGCAGTGACAGGGGGAATAATTCACCCCTCCACTTT.